Shown below are 25 T cell receptor beta chains from a single sample sequenced in a study of cytotoxic CD8 clonotypes in ibrutinib-treated CLL. TCRdb's copy holds only in-frame clones and misses some; the assay was immunoSEQ multiplex PCR. The sample carries 150,000 or so clones, approximately 84% recorded once. The source was PBMCs, collected after 24 months of ibrutinib treatment. All receptors come from a human donor with chronic lymphocytic leukemia.

The chain links TRBV25-1 to TRBJ1-5; 12 bases map to TRBD1. The germline gives CDR1 MGHDK, CDR2 SYGVNS. V lost 8 bases to trimming and J lost 6 bases; unmatched junction nucleotides: 11. CDR3 length: 16 amino acids. As DNA, the CDR3 is TGTGCCAGCTCAAACGGGACAGGGGGCAATTGTCAGCCCCAGCATTTT. Its protein product is CASSNGTGGNCQPQHF.

V is TRBV5-1 and J is TRBJ1-5, with TRBD1 matching 8 bases. V shed 4 bases and J 8 bases; nucleotides not matched to a gene: 5. Germline V gene data show CDR1 as SGHRS and CDR2 as YFSETQ. This CDR3 is 13 amino acids long. The CDR3 bases are TGCGCCAGCAGCCGACAGGGGACGGAGCCCCAGCATTTT. This translates into CASSRQGTEPQHF.

The gene calls are TRBV12-2 and TRBJ1-1. TRBV12-2 is a pseudogene locus. The CDR3 sequence is 14 residues long. CDR3 in DNA: TGTGCAAGTCGCTTAGCGAGAACTTCTACTGAAGCTTTCTTT. This sequence encodes CASRLARTSTEAFF.

The chain employs TRBV27 and TRBJ1-3, with a tentative D call TRBD1 (6 bases). Trimming took 6 bases from V and 1 from J, leaving 16 bases between them. The CDR3 extends over 16 amino acids. Germline V gene lookup returns CDR1 MNHEY and CDR2 SMNVEV (reference sequence). The CDR3 coding sequence is TGTGCCAGCAGCTCGAGGTGGGGGCGGTCTGGAAACACCATATATTTT. Translation: CASSSRWGRSGNTIYF.

The J gene is TRBJ2-5, the V gene TRBV6-1; perhaps TRBD2 as D (6 bases). Germline V gene lookup returns CDR1 MNHNS and CDR2 SASEGT. There are 14 residues in the CDR3. Trimming shortened V by 3 bases and J by 3 bases, and 11 bases separated the two germline ends. DNA of the CDR3: TGTGCCAGCAGTGAGGCAGGGAGGAAAGAGACCCAGTACTTC. Its protein product is CASSEAGRKETQYF.

The genes are TRBV7-2 and TRBJ2-3; 8 bases map to TRBD2. The CDR3 totals 17 residues. V gave up 1 base and J gave up 1 base; unmatched junction bases: 7. Germline loops: CDR1 SGHTA, CDR2 FQGNSA. DNA of the CDR3: TGTGCCAGCAGCTTAGTTTTAGCGGGATCGGGCACAGATACGCAGTATTTT. Protein product: CASSLVLAGSGTDTQYF.

The chain combines TRBV28 with TRBJ2-7; D possibly corresponds to TRBD1 (6 bases). The CDR3 runs 12 residues. Trimming removed 6 bases from V and 3 bases from J, with 9 bases in between. Germline V gene data show CDR1 as MDHEN and CDR2 as SYDVKM. The CDR3 DNA is TGTGCCAGCAGGGACAGACACTACGAGCAGTACTTC. Translation gives CASRDRHYEQYF.

The rearrangement uses TRBV13 and TRBJ2-5, with TRBD1 matching 9 bases. Per the germline V gene, CDR1 is PRHDT and CDR2 is FYEKMQ (reference sequence). J lost 0 bases, V lost 5 bases, and 4 bases had no gene match. The CDR3 runs 15 residues. This CDR3 is CASSGWDRDQETQYF. CDR3 nucleotides: TGTGCCAGCAGCGGGTGGGACAGGGACCAAGAGACCCAGTACTTC.

This clone was observed a handful of times. The chain is built from TRBV7-3 and TRBJ1-1, with D possibly being TRBD1 (6 bases). Trimming cost V 5 bases and J 7 bases, with 14 bases left between them. Germline V gene data show CDR1 as SGHTA and CDR2 as FQGTGA. The CDR3 is 13 residues long. CDR3 DNA sequence: TGTGCCAGCAGCCCCTCAGGGGTGGGTGAAGCTTTCTTT. Residues: CASSPSGVGEAFF.

V is TRBV15 and J is TRBJ1-3; maybe TRBD1 (6 bases). This CDR3 has 15 amino acids. Looked up from germline, CDR1 is LNHNV and CDR2 is YYDKDF (reference sequence). V gave up 0 bases and J gave up 2 bases, with 8 bases separating them. The CDR3 coding sequence is TGTGCCACCAGCAGAGAAACAGGGACTGGAAACACCATATATTTT. Translated, it gives CATSRETGTGNTIYF.

This clone has just a few counts. The J gene is TRBJ1-1, the V gene TRBV7-3; D is unclear. Germline-derived CDR1 and CDR2 are SGHTA and FQGTGA. The V and J ends lost 5 bases and 5 bases respectively, with 15 bases between them. The CDR3 loop spans 14 amino acids. In nucleotides, the CDR3 is TGTGCCAGCAGCCTCCAGACAATAGGTACTGAAGCTTTCTTT. Its protein is CASSLQTIGTEAFF.

V is TRBV6-4 and J is TRBJ1-1, with a possible D match to TRBD1 (5 bases). The CDR3 sequence is 12 residues long. CDR1 and CDR2 from the germline V gene are MRHNA and SNTAGT. V was shortened by 8 bases and J by 11 bases, with 18 bases between the two germline ends. CDR3 residues: CASSDRTGVAFF. Here the CDR3 DNA reads TGTGCCAGCTCTGACAGAACGGGGGTCGCTTTCTTT.

The chain joins TRBV11-2 to TRBJ1-6; D gene uncertain. CDR1 is SGHAT, CDR2 FQNNGV, per germline. The CDR3 loop spans 15 amino acids. Trimming shortened V by 5 bases and J by 7 bases, and 15 bases separated the two germline ends. DNA of the CDR3: TGTGCCAGCAGCACCGTTTCCCTGGGAAATTCACCCCTCCACTTT. Translating it yields CASSTVSLGNSPLHF.

The chain is built from TRBV5-1 and TRBJ2-5, with a possible D match to TRBD1 (5 bases). Germline V gene lookup returns CDR1 SGHRS and CDR2 YFSETQ. The CDR3 consists of 15 residues. V was trimmed by 0 bases and J by 3 bases, leaving 12 bases between them. CDR3 in DNA: TGCGCCAGCAGCTTGGCCAACAGGATAGAAGAGACCCAGTACTTC. Amino acids: CASSLANRIEETQYF.

The CDR3 DNA reads TGTGCCAGCAGTTTCTCACCGGGACGGGAGTCCGAGCAGTACTTC. It translates to CASSFSPGRESEQYF. The V call is TRBV7-2, the J call TRBJ2-7, with TRBD2 as a possible D gene (6 bases). Germline V lookup: CDR1 SGHTA, CDR2 FQGNSA. The length of the CDR3 is 15 residues. Trimming removed 6 bases at V and 6 bases at J, with 21 bases between. The full variable domain, in which reference TRBV7-2 and TRBJ2-7 provide the parts outside the CDR3, is GAGVSQSPSNKVTEKGKDVELRCDPISGHTALYWYRQSLGQGLEFLIYFQGNSAPDKSGLPSDRFSAERTGGSVSTLTIQRTQQEDSAVYLCASSFSPGRESEQYFGPGTRLTVT.

There are a few counts of this clone. The V call is TRBV9, the J call TRBJ2-1, with 10 bases identical to TRBD2. After removal of 0 bases from V and 5 bases from J, the junction contained 2 bases not matched to a gene. The CDR3 length is 15 residues. CDR1 is SGDLS and CDR2 is YYNGEE in the germline V gene. The CDR3 sequence is CASSVGLAGDNEQFF. DNA for the CDR3: TGTGCCAGCAGCGTAGGGCTAGCGGGAGACAATGAGCAGTTCTTC.

This clone has a handful of counts. The gene calls are TRBV13 and TRBJ1-2, with D maybe TRBD1 (5 bases). Germline V gene sequence: CDR1 PRHDT, CDR2 FYEKMQ (reference sequence). Trimming cost V 7 bases and J 8 bases, with 17 bases left between them. The CDR3 contains 13 residues. DNA of the CDR3: TGTGCCAGCACCTTTCAGGGTTTGGGGGGCTACACCTTC. This translates into CASTFQGLGGYTF.

The gene calls are TRBV7-9 and TRBJ2-1; D perhaps matches TRBD2 (6 bases). Deletions cut 3 bases from V and 6 bases from J, with 15 bases between. This CDR3 region has 15 residues. Germline-derived CDR1 and CDR2 are SEHNR and FQNEAQ (reference sequence). The CDR3 DNA follows: TGTGCCAGCAGCTTGGGCCGGGAGAAAGGCAATGAGCAGTTCTTC. This translates into CASSLGREKGNEQFF.

The CDR3 protein is CASSHLGQGNQPQHF. As DNA, the CDR3 is TGTGCCAGCAGCCACCTTGGACAGGGGAATCAGCCCCAGCATTTT. This sequence joins TRBV4-2 and TRBJ1-5, with 9 nucleotides matching TRBD1. Germline CDR1 and CDR2: LGHNA and YNFKEQ. The CDR3 sequence is 15 residues long. V shed 3 bases and J 4 bases; nucleotides not matched to a gene: 4.

This chain joins TRBV6-5 and TRBJ1-2; D might be TRBD1 (6 bases). The CDR3 loop spans 14 amino acids. V was clipped by 2 bases and J by 10 bases, with 17 bases between them. Germline loops: CDR1 MNHEY, CDR2 SVGAGI. The CDR3 protein is CASSYDRLNGDYTF. Written as DNA, the CDR3 is TGTGCCAGCAGTTACGACAGGTTGAATGGTGACTACACCTTC.

The CDR3 here is CASTLGAYPPTEAFF. In DNA form, the CDR3 reads TGTGCCAGCACCCTGGGGGCCTATCCCCCCACTGAAGCTTTCTTT. V is TRBV2 and J is TRBJ1-1; D possibly corresponds to TRBD1 (6 bases). This CDR3 is 15 amino acids long. The germline CDR1 and CDR2 sequences are SNHLY and FYNNEI. The V and J ends lost 7 bases and 4 bases respectively, with 19 bases between them.

The chain uses TRBV5-8 and TRBJ1-4; 7 bases align to TRBD1. Germline V lookup: CDR1 SGHTS, CDR2 YDEGEE. This CDR3 is 17 amino acids long. V trimming: 2 bases; J trimming: 0 bases; junction bases outside the gene matches: 7. The CDR3: CASSFGTVDATNEKLFF. The CDR3 region has the DNA TGTGCCAGCAGCTTCGGGACAGTAGATGCAACTAATGAAAAACTGTTTTTT.

This chain links TRBV7-9 with TRBJ2-1; TRBD2 aligns across 11 bases. With V trimmed by 2 bases and J by 1 base, 4 bases remained unmatched. The CDR3 has 17 amino acids. Germline CDR1 reads SEHNR; CDR2 reads FQNEAQ (reference sequence). CDR3 protein: CASSLTIAGGSYNEQFF. The DNA of the CDR3 is TGTGCCAGCAGCTTAACTATAGCGGGAGGGTCCTACAATGAGCAGTTCTTC. The variable domain in full, with the rest retrieved from reference TRBV7-9 and TRBJ2-1, is DTGVSQNPRHKITKRGQNVTFRCDPISEHNRLYWYRQTLGQGPEFLTYFQNEAQLEKSRLLSDRFSAERPKGSFSTLEIQRTEQGDSAMYLCASSLTIAGGSYNEQFFGPGTRLTVL.

V usage is TRBV7-9 and J usage is TRBJ2-2; D is unresolved. Trimming pared 0 bases from V and 3 bases from J, leaving 2 bases between. CDR3 length: 13 amino acids. Germline CDR1 is SEHNR and CDR2 is FQNEAQ (reference sequence). CDR3 region: CASSLADTGELFF. The DNA for the CDR3 is TGTGCCAGCAGCTTAGCGGACACCGGGGAGCTGTTTTTT.

This clone appeared a single time. Other nucleotide sequences from this sample produce the same CDR3. This chain links TRBV19 with TRBJ2-7; 9 bases map to TRBD1. V was clipped by 6 bases and J by 0 bases; unmatched bases: 6. CDR1 LNHDA and CDR2 SQIVND come from the germline V gene (reference sequence). This CDR3 comprises 15 residues. The CDR3 coding sequence is TGTGCCAGTAGCACTGGGACAGGGAGCTCCTACGAGCAGTACTTC. This codes for CASSTGTGSSYEQYF.